A selection of T cell receptor beta chains follows, all from one sample in a study of identical twins. TCRdb ran MiXCR on the 5' RACE reads and lists one entry per CDR3 protein. Of 250,000 or so distinct CDR3 sequences in the sample, around 8% were seen once. The same data also contributed to another study, on yellow fever vaccine responses in identical twins.

Input material: CD8+ T cells sorted from blood. Receptors were obtained from a woman aged 18-29 years in good health. The CDR3 runs from the conserved cysteine through the conserved F or W. The order of the fields is J gene, V gene, D gene, clone size, CDR3 DNA, CDR3 protein. The D gene is left open where the match is weak. Size is omitted from some rows. Given values are once, few, many or a class for expanded clones.

>TRBJ2-1|TRBV28|NA|NA
TGTGCCAGCAGTTTTTGGGGGGCGAATGAGCAGTTCTTC
CASSFWGANEQFF
>TRBJ1-4|TRBV27|NA|many
TGTGCCACCGGTCAGGAGCGTAATGAAAAACTGTTTTTT
CATGQERNEKLFF
>TRBJ2-5|TRBV12-3/TRBV12-4|NA|few
TGTGCCAGCAGATCGGGACTTCTGGAGACCCAGTACTTC
CASRSGLLETQYF
>TRBJ2-1|TRBV2|TRBD2|few
TGTGCCAGCAGGGGACTAGCGGGGAAGTACAATGAGCAGTTCTTC
CASRGLAGKYNEQFF
>TRBJ2-7|TRBV5-1|NA|many
TGCGCCAGCAGCTTGGAAGGGAACGAGCAGTACTTC
CASSLEGNEQYF
>TRBJ2-7|TRBV7-3|TRBD1|NA
TGTGCCAGCAGCCTGACAGGGGAGCTTGACGAGCAGTACTTC
CASSLTGELDEQYF
>TRBJ2-7|TRBV29-1|NA|many
TGCAGCGTTGAAGGCGACAACTATCGCAACGAGCAGTACTTC
CSVEGDNYRNEQYF
>TRBJ2-5|TRBV28|TRBD1|NA
TGTGCCAGCAGTCTCGCTACTGGGACAGGGAGGGAAGAGACCCAGTACTTC
CASSLATGTGREETQYF
>TRBJ2-2|TRBV12-5|TRBD1|few
TGTGCTAGTGACCAAGAAAACAGGGGGCTCGTCGCTGGGGAGCTGTTTTTT
CASDQENRGLVAGELFF
>TRBJ2-7|TRBV20-1|NA|NA
TGCAGTGCTACCCCCCGAGACCCAAAGGCTTACTACGAGCAGTACTTC
CSATPRDPKAYYEQYF
>TRBJ2-3|TRBV12-3/TRBV12-4|NA|NA
TGTGCCAGCAGTTTGTTGATTTCAGGGGCAGATACGCAGTATTTT
CASSLLISGADTQYF
>TRBJ1-1|TRBV28|NA|few
TGTGCCAGCACTCCAACTCCGACAGTAGTGAACACTGAAGCTTTCTTT
CASTPTPTVVNTEAFF
>TRBJ2-2|TRBV2|NA|NA
TGTGCCAGCAGTGCGGGACCCCATACGATCTACACCGGGGAGCTGTTTTTT
CASSAGPHTIYTGELFF
>TRBJ2-3|TRBV6-1|NA|NA
TGTGCCAGCTGTGCGAGCGGGTCCCCTAGCACAGATACGCAGTATTTT
CASCASGSPSTDTQYF
>TRBJ2-1|TRBV5-1|TRBD2|few
TGCGCCAGCAGCCCACCCGCCGCAGCGGGAGTCAATGAGCAGTTCTTC
CASSPPAAAGVNEQFF
>TRBJ2-5|TRBV11-2|TRBD1|NA
TGTGCCAGCAGCTCCCGGACAGGTCCGAGTGAGACCCAGTACTTC
CASSSRTGPSETQYF
>TRBJ2-5|TRBV7-2|TRBD2|many
TGTGCCAGCAGACTAGCGGGAGAGGAGACCCAGTACTTC
CASRLAGEETQYF
>TRBJ2-5|TRBV7-8|TRBD1|NA
TGTGCCAGCAGCTTATACAGGGGACAAGAGACCCAGTACTTC
CASSLYRGQETQYF
>TRBJ2-3|TRBV6-4|NA|many
TGTGCCAGCAGTGAAGAATCCGGCACAGATACGCAGTATTTT
CASSEESGTDTQYF
>TRBJ2-1|TRBV27|TRBD2|NA
TGTGCCAGCAGTCCACCTTTCGCGGGGGGCCTCTCCTACAATGAGCAGTTCTTC
CASSPPFAGGLSYNEQFF
>TRBJ2-1|TRBV4-3|NA|NA
TGCGCCAGCAGCCAAGGATCGGGGTGGGGTGAGCAGTTCTTC
CASSQGSGWGEQFF
>TRBJ2-7|TRBV29-1|TRBD2|NA
TGCAGCGTTGAGCTAGCGGGAGACGTCGAGCAGTACTTC
CSVELAGDVEQYF
>TRBJ1-2|TRBV4-3|TRBD1|NA
TGCGCCAGCAGCCAAGATCCCCGACAGGGGGACTATGGCTACACCTTC
CASSQDPRQGDYGYTF
>TRBJ1-2|TRBV4-3|NA|many
TGCGCCAGCAGCCAAGATACCGGACCGACTAACTATGGCTACACCTTC
CASSQDTGPTNYGYTF
>TRBJ2-5|TRBV7-6|NA|NA
TGTGCCAGCAGCCAGGAGGGGCCTTTGCTGGGTGAGACCCAGTACTTC
CASSQEGPLLGETQYF
>TRBJ2-1|TRBV20-1|TRBD1|NA
TGCAGTGCTAGAGATCTAGGACAGGGGGCGGATAGCGGGGCGAATGAGCAGTTCTTC
CSARDLGQGADSGANEQFF
>TRBJ2-1|TRBV12-3/TRBV12-4|TRBD1|NA
TGTGCCAGCAACGGACAGGTTGGGAATGAGCAGTTCTTC
CASNGQVGNEQFF
>TRBJ2-7|TRBV6-2/TRBV6-3|NA|many
TGTGCCAGCAGTTACTCGCTGAGCTCCTACGAGCAGTACTTC
CASSYSLSSYEQYF
>TRBJ2-2|TRBV7-9|TRBD1|NA
TGTGCCAGCAGCTTAATGGCAGGGGGCATCGGGGAGCTGTTTTTT
CASSLMAGGIGELFF
>TRBJ2-5|TRBV7-8|TRBD2|few
TGTGCCAGCAGCTTAGGAGTGGGACTAGGACGCCAAGAGACCCAGTACTTC
CASSLGVGLGRQETQYF
>TRBJ2-1|TRBV7-2|NA|few
TGTGCCAGCAGCTTGCCTCCCCGGAGGGTCGGTGAGCAGTTCTTC
CASSLPPRRVGEQFF
>TRBJ2-7|TRBV7-9|NA|NA
TGTGCCAGCAGCGCGTCTACAGGGCTAATCTACGAGCAGTACTTC
CASSASTGLIYEQYF
>TRBJ2-5|TRBV11-2|NA|NA
TGTGCCAGCAGCTTAGCAGGGGTCGTAGAGACCCAGTACTTC
CASSLAGVVETQYF
>TRBJ1-4|TRBV6-5|TRBD1|NA
TGTGCCAGCAGTTACTCAGGGGGCGCGTTGGAAAAACTGTTTTTT
CASSYSGGALEKLFF
>TRBJ2-5|TRBV28|TRBD2|few
TGTGCCAGCAGAATCAGCGGGGGGGCCTCGGAGACCCAGTACTTC
CASRISGGASETQYF
>TRBJ2-1|TRBV7-9|TRBD2|many
TGTGCCAGCAGCCGACCAGTAGCGGGGGTTCTTGAGCAGTTCTTC
CASSRPVAGVLEQFF